These 23 T cell receptor beta chains were all obtained from the same sample, sequenced in a study of human thymus T cells. The thymus tissue came from resections taken during corrective heart surgery. Assay used: immunoSEQ multiplex PCR; TCRdb lists only in-frame clones, some missing. Here the sample spans around 120,000 clones, around 96% being singletons. Sequenced input: thymus tissue. Receptors were obtained from a boy younger than two with a congenital heart defect but otherwise immunologically healthy.

CDR3 DNA: TGTGCCAGCTCACCCGGGACCTACGAGCAGTACTTC. It yields the protein CASSPGTYEQYF. V and J are TRBV18 and TRBJ2-7, with D possibly TRBD2 on 5 matching bases. V was clipped by 3 bases and J by 2 bases, with 5 bases between them. Germline CDR1 reads KGHSH; CDR2 reads LQKENI. The CDR3 extends over 12 amino acids.

The chain recombines TRBV5-4 with TRBJ2-7, with 7 bases that match TRBD1. The trim removed 4 bases at V and 3 bases at J, leaving 10 bases unmatched. This CDR3 is 15 amino acids long. Germline V gene data show CDR1 as SGHNT and CDR2 as YYREEE (reference sequence). The CDR3 region has the DNA TGTGCCAGCAGCCCTAATACAGGGGACCGCTACGAGCAGTACTTC. Protein: CASSPNTGDRYEQYF.

This rearrangement joins TRBV12-5 to TRBJ1-5, with a weak D call TRBD1 (5 bases). Germline V CDR1 and CDR2: LGHNT, FRNRAP. The CDR3 runs to 18 residues. With 5 bases removed from V and 3 bases from J, the gap between germline ends came to 23 bases. The CDR3 sequence: CASGNWYGEGPPNQPQHF. DNA of the CDR3: TGTGCTAGTGGTAATTGGTACGGGGAGGGACCTCCCAATCAGCCCCAGCATTTT.

The chain employs TRBV7-6 and TRBJ2-5, with D hard to call. Germline V CDR1 and CDR2: SGHVS, FNYEAQ. The CDR3 has 15 residues. V was pared by 2 bases and J by 5 bases, with 15 bases between. The CDR3 bases are TGTGCCAGCAGCTTAAATCCCTCCCAGAGGGAGACCCAGTACTTC. Its translation: CASSLNPSQRETQYF.

V and J are TRBV5-1 and TRBJ1-2; D gene unclear. Germline CDR1 and CDR2: SGHRS and YFSETQ. The CDR3 contains 14 residues. Trimming left V 0 bases short and J 3 bases short, with 9 bases between. The CDR3 bases are TGCGCCAGCAGCTTGGCCGGCAGCCACTATGGCTACACCTTC. Encoded protein: CASSLAGSHYGYTF.

V is TRBV27 and J is TRBJ1-1, with D uncertain. This CDR3 contains 12 residues. V shed 6 bases and J shed 6 bases, with 11 bases lying between them. Germline V gene data show CDR1 as MNHEY and CDR2 as SMNVEV (reference sequence). The CDR3 sequence: CASRAPTSEAFF. CDR3 coding DNA: TGTGCCAGCAGGGCCCCCACGTCTGAAGCTTTCTTT.

This clone appeared a single time. The gene calls are TRBV4-3 and TRBJ2-2; tentatively, D is TRBD2 (6 bases). The V end was cut by 0 bases, the J end by 4 bases, with 9 bases between. CDR1 is LGHNA, CDR2 YSLEER, per germline. The CDR3 contains 15 residues. CDR3 DNA: TGCGCCAGCAGCCAAGACGCCGGGGGCACCGGGGAGCTGTTTTTT. It codes for CASSQDAGGTGELFF.

This clone was counted a few times. CDR3 DNA: TGCAGCGTTGAAGGCCGGGGGCATTGGAGCACTGAAGCTTTCTTT. It encodes CSVEGRGHWSTEAFF. The chain uses TRBV29-1 and TRBJ1-1, with D possibly matching TRBD1 (6 bases). The germline CDR1 and CDR2 sequences are SQVTM and ANQGSEA. V lost 1 base to trimming and J lost 4 bases, with 16 bases between them. The CDR3 is made up of 15 amino acids.

V usage is TRBV28 and J usage is TRBJ2-4; perhaps TRBD2 as D (5 bases). This CDR3 is built from 18 residues. Trimming left V 5 bases short and J 0 bases short, with 20 bases between. Looked up from germline, CDR1 is MDHEN and CDR2 is SYDVKM. CDR3 residues: CASSPPVLRGVAKNIQYF. CDR3 coding DNA: TGTGCCAGCAGTCCCCCGGTCCTCCGGGGAGTAGCCAAAAACATTCAGTACTTC.

CDR3 residues: CASSLSLLRETQYF. In DNA form, the CDR3 reads TGTGCCAGCAGTTTAAGTCTCCTTAGGGAGACCCAGTACTTC. The rearrangement uses TRBV28 and TRBJ2-5; D uncertain. Trimming cost V 2 bases and J 5 bases, with 12 bases left between them. This CDR3 contains 14 residues. Germline loops: CDR1 MDHEN, CDR2 SYDVKM.

The genes are TRBV5-1 and TRBJ2-1, with a tentative D call TRBD1 (6 bases). The CDR3 length is 16 residues. V gave up 4 bases and J gave up 9 bases, with 23 bases separating them. Germline CDR1 reads SGHRS; CDR2 reads YFSETQ. As DNA, the CDR3 is TGCGCCAGCAGCCAGACCCAAGGGGGTAGTTATAGTGAGCAGTTCTTC. Translation gives CASSQTQGGSYSEQFF.

Only one count was recorded for this clone. J is TRBJ2-4 and V is TRBV14; 8 nucleotides agree with TRBD1. Germline V gives CDR1 SGHDN, CDR2 FVKESK. Trimming removed 4 bases from V and 0 bases from J; junction bases left unmatched: 5. The CDR3 covers 16 residues. The CDR3 nucleotides read TGTGCCAGCAGCCGCGGGGACAGGTTAGCCAAAAACATTCAGTACTTC. It specifies CASSRGDRLAKNIQYF.

The chain is built from TRBV9 and TRBJ2-5; TRBD2 might be the D (6 bases). V was trimmed by 4 bases and J by 0 bases, leaving 13 bases between them. Germline V gene lookup returns CDR1 SGDLS and CDR2 YYNGEE. This CDR3 region has 15 residues. CDR3 in DNA: TGTGCCAGCAGCCCCGAGCCGGGGGACCAAGAGACCCAGTACTTC. Protein sequence: CASSPEPGDQETQYF.

This rearrangement joins TRBV5-5 to TRBJ2-6; D not resolved. CDR1 SGHKS and CDR2 YYEKEE come from the germline V gene (reference sequence). CDR3 length: 14 amino acids. Trimming stripped 2 bases from V and 2 bases from J, with 5 bases between. The CDR3 DNA reads TGTGCCAGCAGCTTCACCGCTGGGGCCAACGTCCTGACTTTC. It codes for CASSFTAGANVLTF.

The chain carries TRBV5-1 and TRBJ2-3, with D hard to call. V dropped 0 bases and J dropped 1 base, with 9 bases sitting between them. CDR3 length: 15 amino acids. The germline V gene has CDR1 SGHRS and CDR2 YFSETQ. The CDR3 DNA reads as TGCGCCAGCAGCTTGGAGGTGGTTGGCACAGATACGCAGTATTTT. Residues: CASSLEVVGTDTQYF.

The chain carries TRBV10-3 and TRBJ1-2; D is uncertain. In germline, CDR1 is ENHRY, CDR2 SYGVKD. This CDR3 has 14 amino acids. Trimming cost V 4 bases and J 1 base, with 10 bases left between them. The CDR3 DNA reads as TGTGCCATCAGTGGGACGGTTAGTAACTATGGCTACACCTTC. This codes for CAISGTVSNYGYTF.

This chain connects TRBV5-6 to TRBJ2-5, with D unresolved. The CDR3 covers 14 residues. CDR1 is SGHDT and CDR2 is YYEEEE in the germline V gene. V was clipped by 0 bases and J by 5 bases, with 11 bases between them. The CDR3 DNA reads as TGTGCCAGCAGCTTGGAACAAAATGAGGAGACCCAGTACTTC. This translates into CASSLEQNEETQYF.

This sequence joins TRBV30 and TRBJ2-3; no clear D. V was shortened by 2 bases and J by 1 base, with 4 bases between the two germline ends. The CDR3 has 12 amino acids. Per the germline V gene, CDR1 is GTSNPN and CDR2 is SVGIG (reference sequence). The chain's CDR3 is CAWSPCTDTQYF. The CDR3 coding sequence is TGTGCCTGGAGTCCGTGCACAGATACGCAGTATTTT.

This clone was picked up one time. J is TRBJ2-1 and V is TRBV28, with TRBD2 matching over 10 bases. Trimming at V came to 0 bases and at J to 3 bases, leaving 2 bases not matched to a gene. Germline assignment: CDR1 MDHEN and CDR2 SYDVKM. There are 16 residues in the CDR3. The CDR3 DNA reads as TGTGCCAGCAGTTTATGTCCTAGCGGGGGCTACAATGAGCAGTTCTTC. This gives the protein CASSLCPSGGYNEQFF.

The chain links TRBV5-1 to TRBJ2-1; the match to TRBD1 covers 7 bases. V lost 2 bases, J lost 6 bases, and 11 bases stayed unmatched. Germline V gene sequence: CDR1 SGHRS, CDR2 YFSETQ. The CDR3 runs to 16 residues. The CDR3 loop is CASSFTDRKLTNEQFF. The CDR3 nucleotides read TGCGCCAGCAGCTTTACGGACAGGAAGCTAACCAATGAGCAGTTCTTC.

For the CDR3, the DNA is TGTGCCAGCAGCTGGACAGGGGGTGGAAACACCATATATTTT. It translates to CASSWTGGGNTIYF. This rearrangement joins TRBV6-6 to TRBJ1-3; 10 nucleotides match TRBD1. The germline V gene encodes CDR1 MNHNY and CDR2 SVGAGI (reference sequence). J lost 3 bases, V lost 6 bases, and 2 bases had no gene match. The CDR3 is made up of 14 amino acids.

The V gene is TRBV7-2, the J gene TRBJ2-3; TRBD2 matches at 14 bases. This CDR3 comprises 16 residues. V shed 5 bases, J shed 5 bases, and the junction held 6 bases outside the gene matches. Germline V gene data show CDR1 as SGHTA and CDR2 as FQGNSA. The CDR3 is CASSVRLAGGVDTQYF. CDR3 nucleotide sequence: TGTGCCAGCAGCGTCCGACTAGCGGGGGGGGTAGATACGCAGTATTTT.

The gene calls are TRBV15 and TRBJ1-2, with D perhaps TRBD1 (5 bases). V was trimmed by 5 bases and J by 4 bases, leaving 23 bases between them. Germline V gene sequence: CDR1 LNHNV, CDR2 YYDKDF (reference sequence). This CDR3 has 17 residues. The CDR3 spells CATSARTTVLRGYGYTF. The CDR3 DNA reads TGTGCCACCAGCGCACGCACGACAGTCCTCCGGGGCTATGGCTACACCTTC.